The 22 T cell receptor beta chains listed next were all sequenced from one sample in a study of response to subunit inactivated influenza vaccine. TCRdb reanalysed the RT-PCR reads using MiXCR and keeps one entry per CDR3 protein. This sample has around 650,000 distinct CDR3 sequences, with more than 15% found just once. The sample was PBMCs from blood, taken roughly 12 days after vaccination. The source of these receptors is a man aged 45-65 years who received an inactivated influenza vaccine.

The chain has TRBV13 and TRBJ2-4; D remains ambiguous. The CDR3 is made up of 15 amino acids. Trimming stripped 5 bases from V and 0 bases from J, with 11 bases between. The germline gives CDR1 PRHDT, CDR2 FYEKMQ (reference sequence). CDR3 DNA: TGTGCCAGCAGCCAGGAAAATCAAGCCAAAAACATTCAGTACTTC. It encodes CASSQENQAKNIQYF.

The rearrangement links TRBV19 to TRBJ1-2; no clear D. The germline V gene encodes CDR1 LNHDA and CDR2 SQIVND (reference sequence). This CDR3 has 13 amino acids. V was trimmed by 6 bases and J by 0 bases, leaving 8 bases between them. The CDR3 nucleotides read TGTGCCAGTAGAGTCGCTGCTAACTATGGCTACACCTTC. Amino acids: CASRVAANYGYTF.

This clonotype was counted only a few times. The chain employs TRBV4-2 and TRBJ2-5, with 10 positions matching TRBD1. CDR1 LGHNA and CDR2 YNFKEQ come from the germline V gene. The CDR3 loop spans 15 amino acids. With 3 bases clipped from V and 4 bases from J, the junction kept 5 bases outside the gene matches. The CDR3 spells CASSHSWTGGETQYF. Written as DNA, the CDR3 is TGTGCCAGCAGCCATTCCTGGACAGGGGGAGAGACCCAGTACTTC.

V and J are TRBV11-2 and TRBJ2-5, with D tentatively TRBD1 or TRBD2 (5 bases each). The CDR3 has 14 residues. Germline lookup yields CDR1 SGHAT and CDR2 FQNNGV. Trimming removed 5 bases from V and 4 bases from J, with 14 bases in between. DNA of the CDR3: TGTGCCAGCAGCCCGGGGCCCATCCCAGAGACCCAGTACTTC. Translated: CASSPGPIPETQYF.

This rearrangement joins TRBV7-9 to TRBJ2-3; D uncertain. The V and J ends lost 1 base and 1 base respectively, with 9 bases between them. This CDR3 spans 15 amino acids. Germline V gene sequence: CDR1 SEHNR, CDR2 FQNEAQ (reference sequence). CDR3 bases: TGTGCCAGCAGCTTAGAAGGGCGGCGCACAGATACGCAGTATTTT. Its protein product is CASSLEGRRTDTQYF.

This clonotype was detected only a few times. V usage is TRBV12-3 or TRBV12-4 and J usage is TRBJ2-1, with D maybe TRBD2 (6 bases). The CDR3 extends over 11 amino acids. V lost 8 bases, J lost 8 bases, and 10 bases lay in between. As DNA, the CDR3 is TGTGCCAGCCTCGGGGGTTATGAGCAGTTCTTC. Amino acids: CASLGGYEQFF.

This clonotype was seen a handful of times. The CDR3 sequence: CASSMPGLVSTDTQYF. The CDR3 bases are TGCGCCAGCAGCATGCCGGGACTAGTAAGCACAGATACGCAGTATTTT. The J gene is TRBJ2-3, the V gene TRBV5-1, with 8 bases lining up with TRBD2. CDR1 is SGHRS and CDR2 is YFSETQ in the germline V gene. V was pared by 4 bases and J by 0 bases, with 7 bases of the junction left unmatched. The CDR3 covers 16 residues.

Ten or more counts support this clonotype. The rearrangement uses TRBV7-2 and TRBJ1-2; D is unclear. The CDR3 is made up of 13 amino acids. CDR1 is SGHTA and CDR2 is FQGNSA in the germline V gene. Trimming removed 6 bases at V and 5 bases at J, with 13 bases between. As DNA, the CDR3 is TGTGCCAGCAGGGACGGAGGAACGTATGGCTACACCTTC. Protein: CASRDGGTYGYTF. Full variable domain (remainder filled in from reference TRBV7-2 and TRBJ1-2): GAGVSQSPSNKVTEKGKDVELRCDPISGHTALYWYRQSLGQGLEFLIYFQGNSAPDKSGLPSDRFSAERTGGSVSTLTIQRTQQEDSAVYLCASRDGGTYGYTFGSGTRLTVV.

In this sample, this clonotype turned up a few times. The J gene is TRBJ2-1, the V gene TRBV20-1; 13 bases map to TRBD2. The CDR3 is made up of 15 amino acids. J was trimmed by 11 bases and V by 3 bases; bases with no gene match: 10. Germline V lookup: CDR1 DFQATT, CDR2 SNEGSKA (reference sequence). CDR3 DNA: TGCAGTGCTAGTGAATTGGGGACTAGCGGGACCCAGCAGTTCTTC. Protein sequence: CSASELGTSGTQQFF.

This clonotype was found a few times. The rearrangement uses TRBV30 and TRBJ1-2; D is unclear. Deletions cut 1 base from V and 4 bases from J, with 10 bases between. The CDR3 has 13 amino acids. CDR1 and CDR2 from the germline V gene are GTSNPN and SVGIG (reference sequence). Here the CDR3 reads CAWSGGGAYGYTF. The CDR3 DNA reads TGTGCCTGGAGTGGCGGTGGAGCCTATGGCTACACCTTC.

The chain couples TRBV11-2 to TRBJ1-6; TRBD1 is a possible D gene (6 bases). CDR3 length: 15 amino acids. V was trimmed by 4 bases and J by 10 bases, leaving 17 bases between them. In germline, CDR1 is SGHAT, CDR2 FQNNGV. The CDR3 protein is CASSSPAGVRSPLHF. CDR3 DNA: TGTGCCAGCAGCTCCCCGGCAGGGGTGAGATCACCCCTCCACTTT. Filled out from reference TRBV11-2 and TRBJ1-6, the complete variable domain reads EAGVAQSPRYKIIEKRQSVAFWCNPISGHATLYWYQQILGQGPKLLIQFQNNGVVDDSQLPKDRFSAERLKGVDSTLKIQPAKLEDSAVYLCASSSPAGVRSPLHFGNGTRLTVT.

This clonotype was seen more than once but under ten times. The chain couples TRBV19 to TRBJ1-1, with TRBD1 matching 9 bases. V lost 7 bases and J lost 5; bases outside the gene matches: 5. CDR1 LNHDA and CDR2 SQIVND come from the germline V gene (reference sequence). The CDR3 covers 13 residues. The CDR3 region has the DNA TGTGCCAGTATGGGACAGGGTTTTACTGAAGCTTTCTTT. Its translation is CASMGQGFTEAFF. Supplemented by reference TRBV19 and TRBJ1-1, the full variable domain reads DGGITQSPKYLFRKEGQNVTLSCEQNLNHDAMYWYRQDPGQGLRLIYYSQIVNDFQKGDIAEGYSVSREKKESFPLTVTSAQKNPTAFYLCASMGQGFTEAFFGQGTRLTVV.

This clonotype was seen a few times. V and J are TRBV9 and TRBJ2-2; TRBD2 is a possible D gene (6 bases). The V end was cut by 4 bases, the J end by 3 bases, with 13 bases between. There are 15 residues in the CDR3. Germline CDR1 is SGDLS and CDR2 is YYNGEE. In DNA form, the CDR3 reads TGTGCCAGCAGCCTCCGGGGGTCGGACACCGGGGAGCTGTTTTTT. It is translated as CASSLRGSDTGELFF.

This clonotype was seen only once. The V and J genes are TRBV9 and TRBJ2-2; weak D call: TRBD2 (7 bases). The V gene's germline CDR1 is SGDLS and CDR2 YYNGEE. Trimming removed 7 bases at V and 4 bases at J, with 11 bases between. CDR3 length: 13 amino acids. As DNA, the CDR3 is TGTGCCAGCGGGGAGGGGGGCACCGGGGAGCTGTTTTTT. Translated: CASGEGGTGELFF.

This clonotype came up many times. This rearrangement joins TRBV7-8 to TRBJ2-1; 13 positions agree with TRBD2. The junction had 10 bases not matched to a gene; V was cut back by 5 bases and J by 6 bases. CDR1 and CDR2 from the germline V gene are SGHVS and FQNEAQ. The CDR3 runs to 17 residues. The CDR3 loop is CASSPSAGTSGINEQFF. As DNA, the CDR3 is TGTGCCAGCAGCCCTTCTGCCGGGACTAGCGGGATCAATGAGCAGTTCTTC.

This clonotype was found many times. The chain recombines TRBV4-1 with TRBJ2-3, with TRBD2 matching over 12 bases. With V trimmed by 4 bases and J by 5 bases, 10 bases remained unmatched. The length of the CDR3 is 17 residues. Germline loops: CDR1 MGHRA, CDR2 YSYEKL. The CDR3 reads CASSRGLAGPRGDTQYF. CDR3 in DNA: TGCGCCAGCAGCCGAGGACTAGCGGGGCCTCGGGGAGATACGCAGTATTTT.

This clonotype was counted at least ten times. The rearrangement links TRBV4-3 to TRBJ2-4; D gene unclear. With 1 base removed from V and 6 bases from J, the gap between germline ends came to 13 bases. CDR1 and CDR2 (germline): LGHNA, YSLEER. The CDR3 is 15 residues long. CDR3 DNA: TGCGCCAGCAGCCAAGGAATCCTGACGGCAAACATTCAGTACTTC. It is translated as CASSQGILTANIQYF.

This clonotype was seen repeatedly, ten times or more. CDR3 in amino acids: CASSYAGASSYNEQFF. CDR3 bases: TGTGCCAGCAGCTACGCGGGGGCGAGCTCCTACAATGAGCAGTTCTTC. The chain links TRBV5-6 to TRBJ2-1; tentative D call: TRBD2 (7 bases). Between the trimmed V and J ends, which lost 3 bases and 0 bases, there was a span of 13 bases. CDR1 is SGHDT and CDR2 is YYEEEE in the germline V gene. The CDR3 spans 16 residues.

J is TRBJ2-1 and V is TRBV15; the D is unclear. The CDR3 loop spans 13 amino acids. Trimming took 5 bases from V and 4 from J, leaving 9 bases between them. The germline CDR1 and CDR2 sequences are LNHNV and YYDKDF (reference sequence). The CDR3 reads CATSGAVYNEQFF. As DNA, the CDR3 is TGTGCCACCAGCGGCGCCGTTTACAATGAGCAGTTCTTC.

V gene TRBV24-1 combines with J gene TRBJ1-2, with TRBD1 as a possible D gene (5 bases). The germline V gene encodes CDR1 KGHDR and CDR2 SFDVKD. Deletions cut 4 bases from V and 6 bases from J, with 17 bases between. The length of the CDR3 is 15 residues. CDR3 in amino acids: CATSETGTRADGYTF. CDR3 nucleotide sequence: TGTGCCACCAGTGAAACCGGGACCCGGGCGGATGGCTACACCTTC.

This clonotype was observed a few times. V is TRBV9 and J is TRBJ1-2, with D perhaps matching TRBD1 (5 bases). CDR3 length: 14 residues. Looked up from germline, CDR1 is SGDLS and CDR2 is YYNGEE. Between the trimmed V and J ends, which lost 4 bases and 4 bases, there was a span of 14 bases. CDR3 region: CASSPGRGSYGYTF. Here the CDR3 DNA reads TGTGCCAGCAGCCCCGGACGGGGGAGCTATGGCTACACCTTC.

The V gene is TRBV4-2, the J gene TRBJ2-7; a weak D match, TRBD1 (6 bases). V lost 3 bases and J 2 bases, leaving 11 bases between the germline ends. Germline V gives CDR1 LGHNA, CDR2 YNFKEQ. This CDR3 spans 14 amino acids. Here the CDR3 reads CASSQAEGAYEQYF. The CDR3 nucleotides are TGTGCCAGCAGCCAGGCCGAGGGGGCCTACGAGCAGTACTTC.